The 3 T cell receptor beta chains listed next were all sequenced from one sample in a study of radiation and T cells in renal cell carcinoma. Time point: blood 2 weeks post-SBRT. Treatment specified: 15 Gy SBRT to primary tumor, nephrectomy 4 weeks later. Only in-frame clones appear in the TCRdb table, and some are missing; sequencing was by immunoSEQ multiplex PCR. The sample shows 100,000 to 150,000 clones, 81% of them seen only once. The sequenced sample was blood, obtained from a patient whose treatment included radiotherapy and nephrectomy. The receptor set was obtained from a man in his forties or fifties with renal cell carcinoma.

V usage is TRBV7-9 and J usage is TRBJ2-1, with 12 bases lining up with TRBD2. This CDR3 contains 14 residues. Germline CDR1 and CDR2: SEHNR and FQNEAQ (reference sequence). V dropped 5 bases and J dropped 9; count of bases not matched to a gene: 5. CDR3 sequence reads: CASSATSGRFEQFF. CDR3 sequence (DNA): TGTGCCAGCAGCGCCACTAGCGGGAGGTTTGAGCAGTTCTTC.

This clone occurred once. V usage is TRBV18 and J usage is TRBJ1-1; D gene unclear. V lost 4 bases and J lost 4, with 16 bases in between. Germline V lookup: CDR1 KGHSH, CDR2 LQKENI. This CDR3 is 15 amino acids long. The CDR3 DNA follows: TGTGCCAGCTCACGAGGTGGCCCAGGCCTCACTGAAGCTTTCTTT. Protein sequence: CASSRGGPGLTEAFF.

The chain links TRBV7-3 to TRBJ2-2; weak D call: TRBD2 (6 bases). Looked up from germline, CDR1 is SGHTA and CDR2 is FQGTGA. The length of the CDR3 is 16 residues. V was pared by 6 bases and J by 4 bases, with 18 bases between. The CDR3 DNA is TGTGCCAGCAGTCGACCTTCGGGAGTTGGCACCGGGGAGCTGTTTTTT. It codes for CASSRPSGVGTGELFF. Looking up the rest from reference TRBV7-3 and TRBJ2-2 gives the full variable domain: GAGVSQTPSNKVTEKGKYVELRCDPISGHTALYWYRQSLGQGPEFLIYFQGTGAADDSGLPNDRFFAVRPEGSVSTLKIQRTERGDSAVYLCASSRPSGVGTGELFFGEGSRLTVL.